This TCR beta chain was identified in a study of CD8 T cells in ankylosing spondylitis. Making use of molecular barcodes, quantitative 5'-RACE generated TCR beta libraries. TCRdb re-called the 5' RACE reads with MiXCR, one entry per CDR3 protein. The sample consists of hundreds of thousands of distinct CDR3 sequences, approximately 12% of them appearing once. Trimming removed 0 bases from V and 2 bases from J, with 8 bases in between. CDR3 length: 15 residues. Germline V gives CDR1 SSHAT, CDR2 FNYEAQ (reference sequence). General observations from the study: Clones linked to the disease showed a CD8+ phenotype. They occurred at relatively low frequencies in peripheral blood. Within ankylosing spondylitis blood, a TCR beta motif made up of seven to nine highly homologous variants appeared to be characteristic.

This clonotype was counted a few times. Its antigen is not identified. The source is a male donor with ankylosing spondylitis. This chain links TRBV7-7 with TRBJ1-3, with unresolved D. Sequencing used blood, either unsorted or a sorted T cell fraction (not recorded which). CDR3 nucleotides: TGTGCCAGCAGCTTAGCCTACCCACCTGGAAACACCATATATTTT. It translates to CASSLAYPPGNTIYF.